These T cell receptor beta chains were read from a single sample in a study of blood T cell repertoires in COVID-19. Profiling relied on immunoSEQ multiplex PCR, and the TCRdb table lists in-frame clones only, not all of them. The table shows about 180,000 clones, with about 81% occurring only once. Sequencing used peripheral blood. These receptors all come from a woman older than 75 with COVID-19, enrolled during active disease. CDR3s include the opening cysteine and the closing phenylalanine or tryptophan. Each record gives: V gene, clone size, D gene, J gene, CDR3 DNA, CDR3 protein. The D gene is left open where the match is weak. Where a row states a size, it is once, few, many or the class of an expanded clone; other rows omit it.

V gene: TRBV30
clone size: -
D gene: -
J gene: TRBJ1-2
CDR3 DNA: TGTGCCTGGAGTGTTAAACAGGGCCCGAACTATGGCTACACCTTC
CDR3 protein: CAWSVKQGPNYGYTF

V gene: TRBV4-2
clone size: -
D gene: -
J gene: TRBJ1-1
CDR3 DNA: TGTGCCAGCAGCCAAGTGGCCCTGAACACTGAAGCTTTCTTT
CDR3 protein: CASSQVALNTEAFF

V gene: TRBV10-2
clone size: -
D gene: TRBD2
J gene: TRBJ2-3
CDR3 DNA: TGCGCCAGCAGTGATTCCGGGCTAGCGGTAGATACGCAGTATTTT
CDR3 protein: CASSDSGLAVDTQYF

V gene: TRBV9
clone size: few
D gene: TRBD2
J gene: TRBJ2-3
CDR3 DNA: TGTGCCAGCAGCGTAGCGGGGGGGCGGGTGGCAGATACGCAGTATTTT
CDR3 protein: CASSVAGGRVADTQYF

V gene: TRBV5-1
clone size: once
D gene: TRBD1
J gene: TRBJ1-4
CDR3 DNA: TGCGCCAGCAGCTGGCCCGGGACAGGCGTTACTAATGAAAAACTGTTTTTT
CDR3 protein: CASSWPGTGVTNEKLFF

V gene: TRBV5-1
clone size: -
D gene: TRBD2
J gene: TRBJ2-1
CDR3 DNA: TGCGCCAGCAGCTTCGGGGGGGACACGTACAATGAGCAGTTCTTC
CDR3 protein: CASSFGGDTYNEQFF

V gene: TRBV4-1
clone size: few
D gene: TRBD1
J gene: TRBJ2-7
CDR3 DNA: TGCGCCAGCAGCCCCGACAGGGTGGGATCCTACGAGCAGTACTTC
CDR3 protein: CASSPDRVGSYEQYF

V gene: TRBV29-1
clone size: -
D gene: TRBD1
J gene: TRBJ1-3
CDR3 DNA: TGCAGCGCTGGACAGGGAGGTGCGTACTCTGGAAACACCATATATTTT
CDR3 protein: CSAGQGGAYSGNTIYF

V gene: TRBV5-4
clone size: -
D gene: -
J gene: TRBJ1-1
CDR3 DNA: TGTGCCAGCAGCTCAACACAGGACCTGAACACTGAAGCTTTCTTT
CDR3 protein: CASSSTQDLNTEAFF

V gene: TRBV6-6
clone size: -
D gene: -
J gene: TRBJ2-4
CDR3 DNA: TGTGCCAGCAGTTACGGAGACAGCCGAAACATTCAGTACTTC
CDR3 protein: CASSYGDSRNIQYF

V gene: TRBV29-1
clone size: -
D gene: TRBD2
J gene: TRBJ2-7
CDR3 DNA: TGCAGCGTTTTGCGCTTCGGGACTAGCGGGACCTCGGGCGAGCAGTACTTC
CDR3 protein: CSVLRFGTSGTSGEQYF

V gene: TRBV29-1
clone size: -
D gene: TRBD1
J gene: TRBJ2-1
CDR3 DNA: TGCAGCGTTGATGGGACACCAGGGGGCACGACGGGTGCCGAGCAGTTCTTC
CDR3 protein: CSVDGTPGGTTGAEQFF

V gene: TRBV7-7
clone size: -
D gene: TRBD1
J gene: TRBJ1-2
CDR3 DNA: TGTGCTAGCAGCTTAACGGGGGACAGGGGGTTGTATGGCTACACCTTC
CDR3 protein: CASSLTGDRGLYGYTF

V gene: TRBV7-3
clone size: -
D gene: TRBD2
J gene: TRBJ2-3
CDR3 DNA: TGTGCCAGCAGCTTAAGGGTAGCGGGAAGCACAGATACGCAGTATTTT
CDR3 protein: CASSLRVAGSTDTQYF

V gene: TRBV5-1
clone size: -
D gene: TRBD1
J gene: TRBJ1-2
CDR3 DNA: TGCGCCAGCAGCTTCGGGACAGGGAGAGCTAACTATGGCTACACCTTC
CDR3 protein: CASSFGTGRANYGYTF

V gene: TRBV10-3
clone size: -
D gene: TRBD1
J gene: TRBJ2-7
CDR3 DNA: TGTGCCATCAGTGAGTTCCCGGGACAGGAAAACTACGAGCAGTACTTC
CDR3 protein: CAISEFPGQENYEQYF

V gene: TRBV28
clone size: -
D gene: -
J gene: TRBJ2-2
CDR3 DNA: TGTGCCAGCAGTTTACTGCGCAGGGTGGGGGAGCTGTTTTTT
CDR3 protein: CASSLLRRVGELFF

V gene: TRBV11-2
clone size: -
D gene: -
J gene: TRBJ1-5
CDR3 DNA: TGTGCCAGCAGCACCCGGACTGATCAGCCCCAGCATTTT
CDR3 protein: CASSTRTDQPQHF

V gene: TRBV11-2
clone size: once
D gene: -
J gene: TRBJ1-1
CDR3 DNA: TGTGCCAGCAGCTTCTCCGCAGGGCTGAACACTGAAGCTTTCTTT
CDR3 protein: CASSFSAGLNTEAFF

V gene: TRBV2
clone size: once
D gene: -
J gene: TRBJ2-7
CDR3 DNA: TGTGCCAGCAGTGAAGCAAGTCAGGGTATCCAGCAGTACTTC
CDR3 protein: CASSEASQGIQQYF

V gene: TRBV4-3
clone size: -
D gene: -
J gene: TRBJ1-6
CDR3 DNA: TGCGCCAGCGGGCCAGGGGCTGATAATTCACCCCTCCACTTT
CDR3 protein: CASGPGADNSPLHF

V gene: TRBV3-1/TRBV3-2
clone size: -
D gene: -
J gene: TRBJ2-1
CDR3 DNA: TGTGCCAGCAGCCAATTTCACTACAATGAGCAGTTCTTC
CDR3 protein: CASSQFHYNEQFF

V gene: TRBV5-6
clone size: -
D gene: TRBD2
J gene: TRBJ2-7
CDR3 DNA: TGTGCCAGCAGCTTTCGGGGGGCCTACGAGCAGTACTTC
CDR3 protein: CASSFRGAYEQYF

V gene: TRBV18
clone size: -
D gene: TRBD1
J gene: TRBJ1-5
CDR3 DNA: TGTGCCAGCTCACCATCGGCAGGGGGCCCTAATCAGCCCCAGCATTTT
CDR3 protein: CASSPSAGGPNQPQHF

V gene: TRBV6-5
clone size: -
D gene: -
J gene: TRBJ2-7
CDR3 DNA: TGTGCCAGCAGGATAATTGACAGGACGACGTACGAGCAGTACTTC
CDR3 protein: CASRIIDRTTYEQYF

V gene: TRBV6-6
clone size: once
D gene: -
J gene: TRBJ1-1
CDR3 DNA: TGTGCCAGCAGGCCCAGAGGCACTGAAGCTTTCTTT
CDR3 protein: CASRPRGTEAFF

V gene: TRBV5-8
clone size: -
D gene: -
J gene: TRBJ2-1
CDR3 DNA: TGTGCCAGCAGCTTGACCAGCTCCTACAATGAGCAGTTCTTC
CDR3 protein: CASSLTSSYNEQFF

V gene: TRBV19
clone size: -
D gene: -
J gene: TRBJ1-2
CDR3 DNA: TGTGCCAGTAGTATGGCAGGGGTCTATGGCTACACCTTC
CDR3 protein: CASSMAGVYGYTF

V gene: TRBV29-1
clone size: -
D gene: -
J gene: TRBJ2-5
CDR3 DNA: TGCAGCGCCACAGGGGGGGCCCGGAGGGAGACCCAGTACTTC
CDR3 protein: CSATGGARRETQYF

V gene: TRBV10-3
clone size: -
D gene: -
J gene: TRBJ1-1
CDR3 DNA: TGTGCCATCAGTCAGGCAGGGGTTATCGACACTGAAGCTTTCTTT
CDR3 protein: CAISQAGVIDTEAFF

V gene: TRBV16
clone size: -
D gene: -
J gene: TRBJ2-1
CDR3 DNA: TGTGCCAGCAGCCAACGGGGAGCTAGCAGTGAGCAGTTCTTC
CDR3 protein: CASSQRGASSEQFF

V gene: TRBV5-6
clone size: -
D gene: -
J gene: TRBJ1-2
CDR3 DNA: TGTGCCAGCAGCCCTGCTGGACAGAACTATGGCTACACCTTC
CDR3 protein: CASSPAGQNYGYTF